This TCR beta chain was retrieved from a study of shared clonotypes between healthy human individuals. The test was conducted at deep level. Sequencing used immunoSEQ multiplex PCR; TCRdb keeps in-frame clones, though not all of them. Of around 2,000,000 clones listed, approximately 95% are singletons. Germline V lookup: CDR1 SGHNT, CDR2 YYREEE (reference sequence). V was clipped by 2 bases and J by 5 bases; unmatched bases: 4. This CDR3 region has 13 residues. This clone was detected once. This TCR was recovered from a man aged 18-30 years in good health. The chain couples TRBV5-4 to TRBJ2-7, with 7 bases that match TRBD2. Sequencing used naive CD4+ T cells sorted from blood. Subset in this sample: CD45RA+ positively selected. This CDR3 is CASSFGLADEQYF. CDR3 sequence (DNA): TGTGCCAGCAGCTTCGGGCTAGCGGACGAGCAGTACTTC.